This T cell receptor (beta chain) originates from a study of CD8+CD57+ T cells in acquired aplastic anemia. Study context: Sorted CD4+ and CD8+ cells gave an average of approximately 3 ug of DNA. General study findings and limits: Between patients and controls, CD8+ Simpson's diversity did not vary significantly. Patients had roughly 30 CD8+ CDR3 sequences in common with controls (the shared set).

CDR3 and TCR beta VDJ profiling relied on genomic DNA as the template. TCRdb reprocessed the reads with MiXCR, giving one entry per CDR3 protein. Of 150,000 or so distinct CDR3 sequences in the sample, about 50% were seen once. On this clonotype: Its antigen is currently unknown.

The germline V gene encodes CDR1 DFQATT and CDR2 SNEGSKA (reference sequence). The CDR3 loop spans 16 amino acids. Trimming left V 3 bases short and J 0 bases short, with 14 bases between. All patients picked for sequencing had shown, by flow cytometry, an expansion of CD8+CD57+ cells. Severe acquired aplastic anemia was diagnosed in all patients. The origin of this receptor is a human donor with aplastic anemia. This chain uses TRBV20-1 with TRBJ1-4; D not certain. Sequences were obtained from sorted CD4+, CD8+, or CD8+CD57+ T cells (not recorded which) from PBMCs. Written as DNA, the CDR3 is TGCAGTGCTAGGCTCACGTTGGGTGCAACTAATGAAAAACTGTTTTTT. This sequence encodes CSARLTLGATNEKLFF.